The clone carrying this T cell receptor beta chain came up a few times. CDR3 length: 16 amino acids. The V end was cut by 5 bases, the J end by 0 bases, with 14 bases between. Germline assignment: CDR1 SGHTA and CDR2 FQGNSA. The entry originates in a study of blood T cell repertoires in COVID-19. For the study at large: Acute-phase and convalescent COVID-19 samples originated in the United States, Italy and Spain. From T cells, B-cell-depleted T cells, or PBMCs came the material, which was cDNA or gDNA.

The study assigned cohorts using participant-reported clinical history. Original processing notes: Amplification of reference gene primers provided the estimated nucleated cell counts. Sequencing used immunoSEQ multiplex PCR; TCRdb keeps in-frame clones, though not all of them. That table supplies the V and J calls and clone size; D and trimming were determined from the DNA. The data contain 200,000 to 250,000 clones, roughly 79% of them singletons. Specimen: PBMCs or T cells enriched from blood (not recorded which). The TCR was taken from a woman between 50 and 59 years old with acute COVID-19. This chain uses TRBV7-2 with TRBJ1-3, with D hard to call. The CDR3 DNA reads TGTGCCAGCAGCCCAAGTAGAGCTTTCTCTGGAAACACCATATATTTT. Translation gives CASSPSRAFSGNTIYF.